This T cell receptor (beta chain) was identified in a study of blood T cell repertoires in COVID-19. V was clipped by 0 bases and J by 4 bases; unmatched bases: 3. The germline V gene encodes CDR1 LNHNV and CDR2 YYDKDF (reference sequence). CDR3 length: 16 residues. Sequencing was performed with immunoSEQ multiplex PCR; in TCRdb, only in-frame clones are kept and a portion is missing. The sample lists 140,000 or so clones; 80% to 90% were seen once. The chain has TRBV15 and TRBJ1-6, with 7 bases aligning to TRBD1. Sequences were obtained from peripheral blood. The sequence came from a man aged 45 to 65 who had recovered from COVID-19. CDR3 region: CATSRETGPYNSPLHF. The CDR3 nucleotides are TGTGCCACCAGCAGAGAGACAGGGCCGTATAATTCACCCCTCCACTTT. Full variable domain (outside the CDR3, taken from reference TRBV15 and TRBJ1-6): DAMVIQNPRYQVTQFGKPVTLSCSQTLNHNVMYWYQQKSSQAPKLLFHYYDKDFNNEADTPDNFQSRRPNTSFCFLDIRSPGLGDTAMYLCATSRETGPYNSPLHFGNGTRLTVT.